These 27 T cell receptor beta chains share one sample of origin, sequenced in a study of T cell clonality in common variable immunodeficiency. Measured with immunoSEQ multiplex PCR; TCRdb has only the in-frame clones, and not every one. Observed are fewer than 75,000 clones, no singletons, with the top ten taking about 1.7%. Sequencing was performed on peripheral blood mononuclear cells. The source is a person aged 18 to 69 in good health.

This clone was seen many times. The read ends 3 residues early relative to the CDR3; the germline J gene fills the gap. The chain couples TRBV6-4 to TRBJ1-3; weak D call: TRBD1 (5 bases). In germline, CDR1 is MRHNA, CDR2 SNTAGT. V was clipped by 6 bases and J by 4 bases, with 13 bases between them. The CDR3 sequence is 14 residues long. CDR3 DNA, as far as it was read: TGTGCCAGCAGCGACCGGGGGACCGGAAACACC. It codes for CASSDRGTGNT. The entire CDR3 is CASSDRGTGNTIYF.

This clone appeared a few times. One end of the junction is discordant with germline, which a read error may explain. The read stops 3 residues short of the end of the CDR3; the missing end is completed from the germline J gene. Other DNA sequences in this sample translate to the same CDR3. This chain joins TRBV7-9 and TRBJ1-5; a possible D gene is TRBD1 (5 bases). This CDR3 region has 14 residues. Germline V lookup: CDR1 SEHNR, CDR2 FQNEAQ (reference sequence). This CDR3 reads CASSLRGDNQPQHF. CDR3 DNA, as far as it was read: TGCGCCAGCAGCTTACGGGGGGACAATCAGCCC.

Comment on this clone: The sequence runs out 3 residues before the end of the CDR3; the remainder is reconstructed from the germline J gene. The V call is TRBV5-8, the J call TRBJ2-1, with TRBD2 matching 13 bases. The CDR3 is 15 amino acids. Looked up from germline, CDR1 is SGHTS and CDR2 is YDEGEE. J lost 9 bases, V lost 4 bases, and 7 bases had no gene match. CDR3 sequence: CASSPGTSGEGEQFF. The sequenced CDR3 bases are TGTGCCAGCAGCCCAGGGACTAGCGGGGAAGGTGAG. Filled out from reference TRBV5-8 and TRBJ2-1, the complete variable domain reads EAGVTQSPTHLIKTRGQQATLRCSPISGHTSVYWYQQALGLGLQFLLWYDEGEERNRGNFPPRFSGRQFPNYSSELNVNALELEDSALYLCASSPGTSGEGEQFFGPGTRLTVL.

This clone was counted at least ten times. The sequence runs out 3 residues before the end of the CDR3; the remainder is reconstructed from the germline J gene. This chain connects TRBV12-5 to TRBJ2-2, with D maybe TRBD2 (6 bases). The CDR3 is 16 residues long. V was shortened by 7 bases and J by 4 bases, with 19 bases between the two germline ends. The V gene's germline CDR1 is LGHNT and CDR2 FRNRAP. The part of the CDR3 DNA that was read is TGTGCTAGTGCCCACCCCTCGGGGCGGGGCACCGGGGAG. Protein sequence: CASAHPSGRGTGE. In full, the CDR3 is CASAHPSGRGTGELFF.

This clone was observed many times. With the read ending 3 residues before the CDR3 end, the germline J gene is used to fill in that end. The chain combines TRBV20-1 with TRBJ2-7; D is undetermined. Per the germline V gene, CDR1 is DFQATT and CDR2 is SNEGSKA (reference sequence). V was clipped by 6 bases and J by 2 bases, with 8 bases between them. The CDR3 has 11 residues. The CDR3 is CSAPAPYEQYF. The DNA read from the CDR3 is TGCAGTGCCCCAGCGCCCTACGAG.

A remark on this clone: Read coverage stops 3 residues before the CDR3 terminus; the germline J gene supplies the remainder. The V gene is TRBV30, the J gene TRBJ2-7; a weak D match, TRBD1 (8 bases). This CDR3 has 13 amino acids. Germline lookup yields CDR1 GTSNPN and CDR2 SVGIG (reference sequence). Trimming took 5 bases from V and 3 from J, leaving 14 bases between them. CDR3 bases read: TGTGCCTGGGGGAGGGACAGGAGCTACGAG. This encodes CAWGRDRSYE. The entire CDR3 protein reads CAWGRDRSYEQYF.

The sample holds many counts of this clone. The CDR3 extends 3 residues past the end of the read, so its final part is completed from the germline J gene. This sequence joins TRBV4-1 and TRBJ1-2; tentatively, D is TRBD1 (5 bases). The length of the CDR3 is 15 residues. Between the trimmed V and J ends, which lost 4 bases and 3 bases, there was a span of 15 bases. CDR1 and CDR2 (germline): MGHRA, YSYEKL. The part of the CDR3 DNA that was read is TGCGCCAGCAGCCCCGTAGGGGATCGGGACTATGGC. Its translation: CASSPVGDRDYG. The entire CDR3 protein is CASSPVGDRDYGYTF.

This clone was found many times. The CDR3 end lies 3 residues beyond the end of the read and is filled in from the germline J gene. The chain carries TRBV2 and TRBJ1-6, with D uncertain. The germline V gene encodes CDR1 SNHLY and CDR2 FYNNEI. The V end lost 6 bases, the J end lost 7 bases, and 16 bases lay between the germline ends. The CDR3 consists of 15 residues. Incomplete CDR3 DNA: TGTGCCAGCAGGGAAAAGACGGCGGGGAATTCACCC. It translates to CASREKTAGNSP. The entire CDR3 protein is CASREKTAGNSPLHF.

This clone was observed many times. The sequence runs out 3 residues before the end of the CDR3; the remainder is reconstructed from the germline J gene. The chain employs TRBV30 and TRBJ2-2; D uncertain. V lost 3 bases and J 8 bases, leaving 7 bases between the germline ends. Per the germline V gene, CDR1 is GTSNPN and CDR2 is SVGIG (reference sequence). CDR3 length: 11 residues. CDR3 DNA (partial): TGTGCCTGGAGCGCGTTGGGGGAG. Its protein is CAWSALGE. The full CDR3 is CAWSALGELFF.

This clone has just a few counts. With the read ending 3 residues before the CDR3 end, the germline J gene is used to fill in that end. The chain employs TRBV18 and TRBJ2-2; D may match TRBD1 or TRBD2 (5 bases each). The CDR3 is 16 amino acids. Trimming took 1 base from V and 7 from J, leaving 16 bases between them. Germline V gene lookup returns CDR1 KGHSH and CDR2 LQKENI. The covered CDR3 bases are TGTGCCAGCTCACCACGGGCAGGGAGAAATTTCGGGGAG. Translation gives CASSPRAGRNFGE. In full, the CDR3 is CASSPRAGRNFGELFF. Full variable domain (outside the CDR3, taken from reference TRBV18 and TRBJ2-2): NAGVMQNPRHLVRRRGQEARLRCSPMKGHSHVYWYRQLPEEGLKFMVYLQKENIIDESGMPKERFSAEFPKEGPSILRIQQVVRGDSAAYFCASSPRAGRNFGELFFGEGSRLTVL.

This clone was recorded a few times. The read ends 3 residues early relative to the CDR3; the germline J gene fills the gap. The J gene is TRBJ2-7, the V gene TRBV10-3; TRBD2 is a possible D gene (6 bases). Germline loops: CDR1 ENHRY, CDR2 SYGVKD. This CDR3 is 13 amino acids long. Trimming removed 6 bases at V and 6 bases at J, with 15 bases between. CDR3 DNA, as far as it was read: TGTGCCATCAGCGTCGGGACTGATGGCGAG. This gives the protein CAISVGTDGE. The whole CDR3 region reads CAISVGTDGEQYF.

This clone was counted many times. The read terminates 3 residues before the CDR3 end, so the remaining end is supplied by the germline J gene. J is TRBJ1-4 and V is TRBV5-1; the match to TRBD1 covers 7 bases. CDR1 is SGHRS, CDR2 YFSETQ, per germline. This CDR3 contains 16 residues. Germline trimming cut 4 bases from V and 0 bases from J; bases unmatched to any gene: 6. The CDR3 protein is CASSPLQGSTNEKLFF. The DNA read from the CDR3 is TGCGCCAGCAGCCCACTACAGGGGTCAACTAATGAAAAA.

At least ten counts were recorded for this clone. The sequenced fragment ends 3 residues before the CDR3 boundary, so the rest is inferred from the germline J gene. V and J are TRBV29-1 and TRBJ1-1; D is possibly TRBD1 (5 bases). The CDR3 is 17 residues long. With 1 base removed from V and 1 base from J, the gap between germline ends came to 19 bases. Germline CDR1 is SQVTM and CDR2 is ANQGSEA. Incomplete CDR3 DNA: TGCAGCGTTGAAGGGGGGAATTTGCGGGGGGGGAACACTGAA. Protein product: CSVEGGNLRGGNTE. The whole CDR3 region reads CSVEGGNLRGGNTEAFF.

This clone was observed many times. The DNA ends 3 residues before the CDR3 does, and the rest of the CDR3 is filled in from the germline J gene. V and J are TRBV7-2 and TRBJ2-7; 9 positions agree with TRBD2. Germline CDR1 is SGHTA and CDR2 is FQGNSA. The CDR3 runs to 14 residues. V dropped 5 bases and J dropped 6; count of bases not matched to a gene: 8. CDR3 bases read: TGTGCCAGCAGCCCACCGGGACTAGCACCCGAG. It encodes CASSPPGLAPE. The full CDR3 protein is CASSPPGLAPEQYF.

This clone occurred many times. The CDR3 goes on 3 residues after the read ends, and that part is filled in from the germline J gene. The chain carries TRBV5-1 and TRBJ1-4; 8 bases align to TRBD1. The V gene's germline CDR1 is SGHRS and CDR2 YFSETQ. Trimming removed 2 bases from V and 5 bases from J; junction bases left unmatched: 2. This CDR3 region has 14 residues. Incomplete CDR3 DNA: TGCGCCAGCAGCTTCAGGACAGGGAATGAAAAA. It specifies CASSFRTGNEK. The full CDR3 protein is CASSFRTGNEKLFF.

To note about this clone: From the germline J gene comes the end of the CDR3, since the read stops 3 residues before it. The gene calls are TRBV10-2 and TRBJ2-1; weak D call: TRBD1 (6 bases). V was pared by 8 bases and J by 4 bases, with 9 bases between. CDR1 is WSHSY and CDR2 is SAAADI in the germline V gene. This CDR3 comprises 12 residues. The CDR3 sequence is CASGGAYNEQFF. CDR3 DNA (partial): TGCGCCAGCGGGGGCGCATACAATGAG.

This clone was seen many times. Sequence at one end of the junction differs from germline and may be a read error. The read ends 3 residues before the CDR3 terminus; that terminus is restored from the germline J gene. This chain links TRBV20-1 with TRBJ1-2; a possible D gene is TRBD1 (6 bases). This CDR3 is 13 amino acids long. Germline CDR1 reads DFQATT; CDR2 reads SNEGSKA (reference sequence). CDR3 DNA (partial): TGCAGTGCCAGAGAGGCAGGGGACCATGGC. This sequence encodes CSAREAGDHG. The CDR3 in its entirety is CSAREAGDHGYTF.

The table lists this clone with many counts. With the read ending 3 residues before the CDR3 end, the germline J gene is used to fill in that end. The chain is built from TRBV11-2 and TRBJ2-7; TRBD1 matches 7 bases. The CDR3 extends over 14 amino acids. The germline V gene has CDR1 SGHAT and CDR2 FQNNGV. V shed 4 bases and J 0 bases; nucleotides not matched to a gene: 3. The CDR3 sequence: CASSSYRGSYEQYF. The CDR3 bases that were read are TGTGCCAGCAGCTCCTACAGGGGCTCCTACGAG.

This clone was seen repeatedly, ten times or more. The read terminates 3 residues ahead of where the CDR3 ends, so the germline J gene completes it. The chain links TRBV10-3 to TRBJ2-1; the D gene is possibly TRBD2 (6 bases). CDR1 and CDR2 (germline): ENHRY, SYGVKD. The CDR3 is made up of 14 amino acids. The V end lost 3 bases, the J end lost 4 bases, and 10 bases lay between the germline ends. CDR3 DNA (partial): TGTGCCATCAGTGAACTAGCTACTTACAATGAG. Translation: CAISELATYNE. In full, the CDR3 reads CAISELATYNEQFF.

This clone was recorded at least ten times. Sequencing ends 3 residues short of the CDR3 end; the germline J gene provides the rest. V is TRBV30 and J is TRBJ2-1, with D perhaps TRBD1 (6 bases). V was shortened by 5 bases and J by 4 bases, with 15 bases between the two germline ends. The CDR3 has 14 amino acids. Germline-derived CDR1 and CDR2 are GTSNPN and SVGIG (reference sequence). The sequenced part of the CDR3 DNA is TGTGCCTGGGTCAGAAAGGGGGTATACAATGAG. Translating gives CAWVRKGVYNE. The full-length CDR3 reads as CAWVRKGVYNEQFF.

The sample holds a few counts of this clone. The read ends 3 residues shy of where the CDR3 ends; the end is completed using the germline J gene. The genes are TRBV5-6 and TRBJ2-4; D unclear. The length of the CDR3 is 15 residues. Germline V gene sequence: CDR1 SGHDT, CDR2 YYEEEE. This CDR3 is CASSFGGFTNYGQYF. The covered CDR3 bases are TGTGCCAGCAGCTTCGGCGGATTTACTAACTATGGT.

This clone was observed many times. The CDR3 extends 3 residues past the end of the read, so its final part is completed from the germline J gene. The chain couples TRBV20-1 to TRBJ1-4; D is unclear. The CDR3 runs to 14 residues. Deletions cut 5 bases from V and 0 bases from J, with 10 bases between. Germline V CDR1 and CDR2: DFQATT, SNEGSKA (reference sequence). The CDR3: CSASPDTTNEKLFF. The covered CDR3 bases are TGCAGTGCTTCCCCCGACACAACTAATGAAAAA.

This clone was observed many times. The read halts 3 residues ahead of the CDR3 end, with the missing end drawn from the germline J gene. This sample also contains other DNA sequences that code for the same CDR3. The genes are TRBV12-3 or TRBV12-4 and TRBJ1-5, with 8 nucleotides matching TRBD1. The CDR3 runs to 18 residues. The ends lost 3 bases at V and 7 bases at J; junction bases unmatched: 17. CDR3 sequence reads: CASSLQVPGGVGNQPQHF. The covered CDR3 bases are TGTGCCAGCAGTTTGCAAGTCCCAGGGGGCGTAGGTAACCAGCCC.

This clone was counted many times. Read coverage stops 3 residues before the CDR3 terminus; the germline J gene supplies the remainder. This chain links TRBV30 with TRBJ1-1; D is unresolved. The CDR3 spans 15 residues. The V gene lost 5 bases and the J gene lost 2 bases, with 18 bases spanning the gap. Germline lookup yields CDR1 GTSNPN and CDR2 SVGIG (reference sequence). The CDR3 is CAWVALRVDNTEAFF. The CDR3 bases that were read are TGTGCCTGGGTAGCCCTTCGGGTAGACAACACTGAA.

This clone was observed a few times. The CDR3 goes on 3 residues after the read ends, and that part is filled in from the germline J gene. The chain has TRBV2 and TRBJ1-2; D might be TRBD1 (5 bases). The CDR3 loop spans 15 amino acids. Trimming removed 1 base at V and 4 bases at J, with 13 bases between. From germline, CDR1 is SNHLY and CDR2 FYNNEI. The CDR3 loop is CASSEGGGLSYGYTF. The sequenced part of the CDR3 DNA is TGTGCCAGCAGTGAAGGGGGGGGTTTAAGCTATGGC.

This clone appeared many times. The read ends 3 residues shy of where the CDR3 ends; the end is completed using the germline J gene. The rearrangement uses TRBV5-1 and TRBJ2-1, with TRBD1 matching over 7 bases. CDR1 and CDR2 from the germline V gene are SGHRS and YFSETQ. The CDR3 totals 14 residues. V lost 7 bases to trimming and J lost 7 bases; unmatched junction nucleotides: 11. The CDR3 sequence: CASVIGTAENEQFF. The sequenced CDR3 bases are TGCGCCAGCGTGATAGGGACAGCTGAAAATGAG.

This clone has a count of ten or more. The observed sequence ends 3 residues before the CDR3 terminus, with the missing tail filled in from the germline J gene. V gene TRBV20-1 combines with J gene TRBJ1-1, with D tentatively TRBD1 (6 bases). The V end was cut by 3 bases, the J end by 1 base, with 12 bases between. Germline V gene data show CDR1 as DFQATT and CDR2 as SNEGSKA (reference sequence). The CDR3 extends over 14 amino acids. CDR3 bases read: TGCAGTGCTAGTTCGGACAGCACGAACACTGAA. Protein product: CSASSDSTNTE. The full CDR3 protein is CSASSDSTNTEAFF.